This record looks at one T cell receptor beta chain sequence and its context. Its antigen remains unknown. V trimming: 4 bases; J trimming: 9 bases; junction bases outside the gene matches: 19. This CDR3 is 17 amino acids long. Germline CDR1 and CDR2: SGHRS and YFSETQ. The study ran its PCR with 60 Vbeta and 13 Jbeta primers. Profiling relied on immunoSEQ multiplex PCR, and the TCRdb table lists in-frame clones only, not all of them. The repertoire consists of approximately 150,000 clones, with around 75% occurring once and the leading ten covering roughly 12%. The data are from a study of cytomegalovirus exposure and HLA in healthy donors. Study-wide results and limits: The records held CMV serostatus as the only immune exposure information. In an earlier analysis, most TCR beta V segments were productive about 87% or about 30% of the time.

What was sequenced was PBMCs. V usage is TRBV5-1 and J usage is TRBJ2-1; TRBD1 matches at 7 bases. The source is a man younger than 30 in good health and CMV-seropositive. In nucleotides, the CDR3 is TGCGCCAGCAGCCCACCATTAGGGCAGGGGGATAGGCGTGAGCAGTTCTTC. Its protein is CASSPPLGQGDRREQFF.